These 10 T cell receptor beta chains were sequenced from one sample in a study of T cells in Graves' hyperthyroidism and ophthalmopathy. Amplification of TCR beta CDR3 regions was performed using RNA transcripts as template. Primed by the HTBI set, a first-round RT-PCR was run on the TCR CDR3. One entry per CDR3 protein results from TCRdb running MiXCR on the multiplex PCR reads. The table shows more than 300,000 distinct CDR3 sequences, with about 18% occurring only once. Sequencing input: blood. Receptors were obtained from a young man with Graves' ophthalmopathy.

This clonotype has only a few counts. CDR3: CASSATGTATEAFF. As DNA, the CDR3 is TGTGCCAGCAGTGCCACCGGGACAGCCACTGAAGCTTTCTTT. This chain joins TRBV12-3 or TRBV12-4 and TRBJ1-1; the match to TRBD1 covers 7 bases. The CDR3 loop spans 14 amino acids. V lost 5 bases and J lost 4; bases outside the gene matches: 7.

This clonotype was observed at least ten times. The chain joins TRBV27 to TRBJ2-1; TRBD2 is a possible D gene (6 bases). Germline CDR1 is MNHEY and CDR2 is SMNVEV (reference sequence). CDR3 size: 15 residues. V was pared by 3 bases and J by 6 bases, with 15 bases between. In nucleotides, the CDR3 is TGTGCCAGCAGTTTTGGAGGGTCCCCCAGCAATGAGCAGTTCTTC. Its translation: CASSFGGSPSNEQFF.

The table lists this clonotype with many counts. The J gene is TRBJ2-7, the V gene TRBV28, with D hard to call. CDR3 length: 12 residues. The ends were cut back, 6 bases at V and 4 bases at J, with 10 bases in the middle. Germline V gene data show CDR1 as MDHEN and CDR2 as SYDVKM. The CDR3 spells CASSLYGYEQYF. In DNA form, the CDR3 reads TGTGCCAGCAGCCTATACGGGTACGAGCAGTACTTC.

This clonotype showed up just a few times. V is TRBV10-1 and J is TRBJ1-3; TRBD1 agrees at 7 bases. The CDR3 contains 16 residues. From germline, CDR1 is WNHNN and CDR2 SYGVQD (reference sequence). The ends lost 5 bases at V and 0 bases at J; junction bases unmatched: 7. The CDR3 coding sequence is TGCGCCAGCAGTCCGGGACAGATTTTCTCTGGAAACACCATATATTTT. Residues: CASSPGQIFSGNTIYF.

This clonotype was found many times. The V call is TRBV6-6, the J call TRBJ1-1; D might be TRBD1 (6 bases). CDR3 length equals 14 residues. The germline V gene has CDR1 MNHNY and CDR2 SVGAGI (reference sequence). Deletions cut 0 bases from V and 4 bases from J, with 9 bases between. The CDR3 is CASSYSGGGTEAFF. The CDR3 region has the DNA TGTGCCAGCAGTTACTCGGGAGGGGGCACTGAAGCTTTCTTT.

This clonotype was counted many times. The genes are TRBV20-1 and TRBJ2-3; 9 nucleotides match TRBD2. The CDR3 runs 16 residues. Per the germline V gene, CDR1 is DFQATT and CDR2 is SNEGSKA (reference sequence). After removal of 5 bases from V and 3 bases from J, the junction contained 12 bases not matched to a gene. CDR3 sequence: CSAPVAGGGATDTQYF. As DNA, the CDR3 is TGCAGTGCTCCTGTAGCTGGCGGGGGGGCGACAGATACGCAGTATTTT.

This clonotype has more than one count but fewer than ten. A junction boundary mismatches the germline segment, possibly from a read error. As DNA, the CDR3 is TGTGCCAGCAATGGGGGAGAACCCTCCTACGAGCAGTACTTC. Translation gives CASNGGEPSYEQYF. The chain recombines TRBV5-1 with TRBJ2-7, with D tentatively TRBD1 or TRBD2 (5 bases each). The CDR3 is 14 amino acids. Germline V gene lookup returns CDR1 SGHRS and CDR2 YFSETQ. Drawing the rest from reference TRBV5-1 and TRBJ2-7, the complete variable domain is KAGVTQTPRYLIKTRGQQVTLSCSPISGHRSVSWYQQTPGQGLQFLFEYFSETQRNKGNFPGRFSGRQFSNSRSEMNVSTLELGDSALYLCASNGGEPSYEQYFGPGTRLTVT.

Many counts were recorded for this clonotype. This chain connects TRBV11-1 to TRBJ2-7, with no clear D. Germline V lookup: CDR1 SGHAT, CDR2 FQDESV (reference sequence). The CDR3 has 16 amino acids. Trimming left V 6 bases short and J 0 bases short, with 18 bases between. CDR3 nucleotides: TGTGCCAGCAGTTCGGACGGCGCCCTGCGCTCCTACGAGCAGTACTTC. Translation: CASSSDGALRSYEQYF.

This clonotype was picked up many times. The gene calls are TRBV6-1 and TRBJ2-1; D is perhaps TRBD1 (5 bases). The CDR3 is 14 amino acids. V lost 8 bases and J lost 6, with 17 bases in between. Looked up from germline, CDR1 is MNHNS and CDR2 is SASEGT. CDR3 sequence (DNA): TGTGCCAGCCCCGGACGGGCCACAGGCAATGAGCAGTTCTTC. It encodes CASPGRATGNEQFF.

This clonotype has a count of ten or more. The rearrangement uses TRBV12-3 or TRBV12-4 and TRBJ2-1, with 10 bases matching TRBD1. V lost 6 bases and J lost 4; bases outside the gene matches: 6. The CDR3 covers 15 residues. DNA of the CDR3: TGTGCCAGCAGAGGAGGGACAGGGGCTTACAATGAGCAGTTCTTC. Amino acids: CASRGGTGAYNEQFF.